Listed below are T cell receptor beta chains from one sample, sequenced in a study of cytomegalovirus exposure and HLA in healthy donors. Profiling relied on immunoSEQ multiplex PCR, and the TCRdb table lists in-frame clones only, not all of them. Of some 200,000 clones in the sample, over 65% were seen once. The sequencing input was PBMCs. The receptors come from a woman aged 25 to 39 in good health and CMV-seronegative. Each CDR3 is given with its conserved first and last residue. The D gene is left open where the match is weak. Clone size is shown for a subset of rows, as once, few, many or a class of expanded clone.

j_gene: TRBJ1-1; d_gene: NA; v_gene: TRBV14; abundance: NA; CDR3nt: TGTGCCAGCAGCCAAGAACGCCTGCGGGTCTCGAACACTGAAGCTTTCTTT; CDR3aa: CASSQERLRVSNTEAFF
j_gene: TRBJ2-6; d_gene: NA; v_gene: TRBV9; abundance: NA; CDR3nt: TGTGCCAGCAGCACCACAGCCCTCTCCCACTCTGGGGCCAACGTCCTGACTTTC; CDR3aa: CASSTTALSHSGANVLTF
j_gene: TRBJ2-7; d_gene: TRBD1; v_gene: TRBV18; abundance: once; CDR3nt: TGTGCCAGCTCACTAACCCGACAGGGGCCATACGAGCAGTACTTC; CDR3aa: CASSLTRQGPYEQYF
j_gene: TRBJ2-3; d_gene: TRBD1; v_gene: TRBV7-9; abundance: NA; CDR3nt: TGTGCCAGCACCCCTCGCTTCTCGACAGGGGATGGAGATACGCAGTATTTT; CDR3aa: CASTPRFSTGDGDTQYF
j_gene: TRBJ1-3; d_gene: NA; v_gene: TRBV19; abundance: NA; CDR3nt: TGTGCCAGTAATTACGCGGGCGAAAACACCATATATTTT; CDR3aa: CASNYAGENTIYF
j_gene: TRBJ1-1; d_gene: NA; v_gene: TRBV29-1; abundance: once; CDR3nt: TGCAGCGTTGATTTGTCCAGAGGAGAGACTGAAGCTTTCTTT; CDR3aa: CSVDLSRGETEAFF
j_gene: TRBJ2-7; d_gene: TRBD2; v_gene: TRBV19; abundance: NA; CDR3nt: TGTGCCAGTACCCTGGTAGCGGGATCCCACGAGCAGTACTTC; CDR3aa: CASTLVAGSHEQYF
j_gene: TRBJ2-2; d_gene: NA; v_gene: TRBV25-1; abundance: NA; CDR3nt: TGTGCCAGCAGTGAAGGCGGCAGGGGAAGGATTGGGGAGCTGTTTTTT; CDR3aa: CASSEGGRGRIGELFF
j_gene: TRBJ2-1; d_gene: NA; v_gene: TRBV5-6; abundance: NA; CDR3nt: TGTGCCAGCAGCTTCCAGGGAGGCTCCTACAATGAGCAGTTCTTC; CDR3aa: CASSFQGGSYNEQFF
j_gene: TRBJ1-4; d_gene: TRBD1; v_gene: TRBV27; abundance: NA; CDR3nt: TGTGCCAGCAGTTTGTGGGACAGTCCATATGAAAAACTGTTTTTT; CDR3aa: CASSLWDSPYEKLFF
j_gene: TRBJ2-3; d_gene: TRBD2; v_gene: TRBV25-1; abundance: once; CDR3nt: TGTGCCAGCAGTGTAGGAGCGGGAGGTGTAGATACGCAGTATTTT; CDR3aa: CASSVGAGGVDTQYF
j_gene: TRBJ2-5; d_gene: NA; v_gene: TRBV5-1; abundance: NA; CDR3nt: TGCGCCAGCAGCTTGGAACAGGGTGGGGAGACCCAGTACTTC; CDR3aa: CASSLEQGGETQYF
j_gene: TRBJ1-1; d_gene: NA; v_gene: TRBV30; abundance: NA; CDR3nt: TGTGCCTGGTCCTACAGGACGAACACTGAAGCTTTCTTT; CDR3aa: CAWSYRTNTEAFF
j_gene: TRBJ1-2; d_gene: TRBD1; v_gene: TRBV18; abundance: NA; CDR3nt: TGTGCCAGCTCACCCCTCGCGATCACAGGGGATGGAGGCTACACCTTC; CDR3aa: CASSPLAITGDGGYTF
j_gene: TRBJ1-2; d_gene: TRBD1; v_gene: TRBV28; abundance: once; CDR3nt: TGTGCCAGTAAGACAGGGGCCTTGGGCTACACCTTC; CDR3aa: CASKTGALGYTF
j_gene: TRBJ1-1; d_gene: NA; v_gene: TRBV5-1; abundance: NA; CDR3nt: TGCGCCAGCAGCCCGCTCCGGGGGACTTGGACTGAAGCTTTCTTT; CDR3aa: CASSPLRGTWTEAFF
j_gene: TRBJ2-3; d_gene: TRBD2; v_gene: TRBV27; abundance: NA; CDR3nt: TGTGCCAGCAGTACTCCGACTAGCGGGGGGGCCCCCGCAGATACGCAGTATTTT; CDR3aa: CASSTPTSGGAPADTQYF
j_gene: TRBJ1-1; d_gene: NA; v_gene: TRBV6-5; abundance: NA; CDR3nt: TGTGCCAGCAGTTACTTTCTTAATAGTGAAGCTTTCTTT; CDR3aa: CASSYFLNSEAFF
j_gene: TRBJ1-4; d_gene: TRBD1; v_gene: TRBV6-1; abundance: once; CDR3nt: TGTGCCAGCAGCAGACAGGGGGCCCATGAAAAACTGTTTTTT; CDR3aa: CASSRQGAHEKLFF
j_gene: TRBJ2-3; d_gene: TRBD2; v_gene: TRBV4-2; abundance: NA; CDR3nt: TGTGCCAGCAGCCAGAACATAGCGGGGTGGGAAGATACGCAGTATTTT; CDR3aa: CASSQNIAGWEDTQYF
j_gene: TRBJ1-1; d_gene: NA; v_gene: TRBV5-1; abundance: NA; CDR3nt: TGCGCCAGCAGCTTGTGGCCGGGAATGGCCACTGAAGCTTTCTTT; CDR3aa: CASSLWPGMATEAFF
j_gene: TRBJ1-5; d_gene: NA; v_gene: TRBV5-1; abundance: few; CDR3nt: TGCGCCAGCAGCATACGACAGGAGGTAGGTCAGCCCCAGCATTTT; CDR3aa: CASSIRQEVGQPQHF